This is a list of T cell receptor beta chains from one sample in a study of blood T cell dynamics during melanoma immunotherapy. Sequencing was performed with immunoSEQ multiplex PCR; in TCRdb, only in-frame clones are kept and a portion is missing. The table includes approximately 28,000 clones, over 80% detected once. The sample was blood, taken from a patient treated with checkpoint blockade. Receptor source: a human donor with melanoma. Each CDR3 is given without its conserved first and last residue.

>TRBJ1-1|TRBV19|12
ASSTGQARTEAF
>TRBJ2-3|TRBV2|13
ASVGGHSATDTQY
>TRBJ2-7|TRBV7-9|11
ASSRDGSYEQY
>TRBJ1-1|TRBV6-5|11
ASSYPGNTEAF
>TRBJ2-3|TRBV11-2|18
ASSLEVAGGLISSTDTQY
>TRBJ2-1|TRBV29-1|12
SVDRTSGAGEQF
>TRBJ2-7|TRBV19|14
ASSIDPGCGSYEQY
>TRBJ1-3|TRBV6-5|14
ASSYTQGSSGNTIY
>TRBJ1-1|TRBV6-5|12
ASSYSGGSTEAF
>TRBJ1-6|TRBV6-1|12
ASSTGNNNSPLH
>TRBJ2-7|TRBV7-9|14
ASSLANPRVGHEQY
>TRBJ2-2|TRBV29-1|12
SVRGHSNTGELF
>TRBJ2-5|TRBV10-3|9
AISTQETQY
>TRBJ2-3|TRBV5-4|13
ASSLGQDNTDTQY
>TRBJ2-3|TRBV9|14
ASSARGTSGGDTQY
>TRBJ1-6|TRBV6-5|11
ASSPDRNSPLH
>TRBJ1-1|TRBV5-1|12
ASSVRDINTEAF
>TRBJ2-4|TRBV28|11
ASTFGGGDIQY
>TRBJ1-3|TRBV6-5|12
ASSSAPGGNTIY
>TRBJ2-7|TRBV5-4|11
ASSLTPSYEQY
>TRBJ1-1|TRBV5-1|11
ASSLQGQGEAF
>TRBJ2-1|TRBV14|13
ASSPFMMGYNEQF
>TRBJ2-5|TRBV7-2|14
ASSLVSGGVQETQY
>TRBJ2-3|TRBV4-1|13
ASSRDPGPTDTQY
>TRBJ2-7|TRBV6-1|12
ASSSWTVNYEQY
>TRBJ1-6|TRBV2|16
ASSEVSWSEPYNSPLH
>TRBJ1-5|TRBV19|12
ASSSGELWQPQH
>TRBJ1-2|TRBV2|11
ASSVWGPDGYT
>TRBJ2-5|TRBV14|13
ASSQEHGFQETQY
>TRBJ1-2|TRBV5-1|11
ASSLDSFYGYT
>TRBJ2-1|TRBV7-2|13
ASSLGTRVSGEQF
>TRBJ2-1|TRBV5-1|13
ASLPFLAAYNEQF
>TRBJ2-7|TRBV7-9|12
ASTRPQGGYEQY
>TRBJ2-1|TRBV7-9|11
ASSLDRGDEQF
>TRBJ2-4|TRBV5-6|10
ASSLARGAEY
>TRBJ1-6|TRBV4-2|14
ASSQAIRIHNSPLH
>TRBJ2-1|TRBV10-3|15
AISGGWTSGSKNEQF
>TRBJ1-4|TRBV6-5|12
ASSYGRLNEKLF
>TRBJ2-7|TRBV7-2|12
ASSPGGSSYEQY
>TRBJ1-1|TRBV2|11
ASSAGEGTEAF
>TRBJ2-2|TRBV27|14
ATGITGTSAFGELF
>TRBJ1-1|TRBV30|11
AWSETANTEAF
>TRBJ1-2|TRBV5-1|13
ASSLAAGSPLGYT
>TRBJ2-1|TRBV7-7|11
ASSLGVSNEQF
>TRBJ1-1|TRBV11-2|14
ASSTQRTGLRTEAF
>TRBJ2-7|TRBV5-1|14
ASSLGGTAISYEQY
>TRBJ2-7|TRBV6-5|12
ASSYFEGASEQY
>TRBJ1-4|TRBV5-1|12
ASTGTGLSEKLF
>TRBJ1-4|TRBV2|11
ASNTRRGEKLF
>TRBJ1-2|TRBV6-5|12
ASSYGQEDYGYT
>TRBJ2-5|TRBV28|16
ASSLGAVSGSGRETQY
>TRBJ2-1|TRBV11-2|9
ASSALNEQF
>TRBJ1-2|TRBV28|14
ASTETTTGGDNGYT
>TRBJ1-4|TRBV5-6|12
ASSSLGANEKLF
>TRBJ2-5|TRBV7-9|16
ASSSPGQGADYQETQY
>TRBJ1-5|TRBV19|14
ASSMTAGARNQPQH
>TRBJ1-1|TRBV5-4|11
ASRVSGGREAF
>TRBJ2-3|TRBV9|17
ASSVQPGVWGQGSDTQY
>TRBJ1-1|TRBV5-1|11
ASSFGSNTEAF